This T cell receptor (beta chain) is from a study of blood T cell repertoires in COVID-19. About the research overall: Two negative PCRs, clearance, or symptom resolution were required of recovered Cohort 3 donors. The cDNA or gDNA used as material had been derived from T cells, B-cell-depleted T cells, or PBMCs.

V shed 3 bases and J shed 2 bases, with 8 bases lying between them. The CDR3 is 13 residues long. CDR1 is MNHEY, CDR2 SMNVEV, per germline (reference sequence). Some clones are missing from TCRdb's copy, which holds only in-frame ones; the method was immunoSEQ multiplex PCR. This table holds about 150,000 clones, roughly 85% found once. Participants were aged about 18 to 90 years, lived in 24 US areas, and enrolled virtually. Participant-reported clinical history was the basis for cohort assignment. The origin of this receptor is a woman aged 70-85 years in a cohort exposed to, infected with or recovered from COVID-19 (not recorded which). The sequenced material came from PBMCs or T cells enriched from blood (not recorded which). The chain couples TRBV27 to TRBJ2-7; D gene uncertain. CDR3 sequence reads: CASSFGLTYEQYF. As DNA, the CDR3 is TGTGCCAGCAGTTTTGGGCTGACCTACGAGCAGTACTTC.